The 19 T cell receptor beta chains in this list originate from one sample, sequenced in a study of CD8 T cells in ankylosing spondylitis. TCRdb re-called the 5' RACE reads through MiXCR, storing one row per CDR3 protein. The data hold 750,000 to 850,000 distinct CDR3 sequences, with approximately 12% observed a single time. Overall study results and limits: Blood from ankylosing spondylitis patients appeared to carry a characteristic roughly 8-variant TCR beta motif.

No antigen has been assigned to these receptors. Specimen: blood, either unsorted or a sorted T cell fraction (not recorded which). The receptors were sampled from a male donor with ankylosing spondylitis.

CDR3 in amino acids: CASSPREWSGSEQYF. As DNA, the CDR3 is TGTGCCAGCAGCCCTAGGGAATGGTCGGGATCCGAGCAGTACTTC. V gene TRBV5-5 combines with J gene TRBJ2-7; the D gene is possibly TRBD2 (5 bases). V lost 4 bases, J lost 6 bases, and 20 bases lay in between. The CDR3 sequence is 15 residues long. Germline loops: CDR1 SGHKS, CDR2 YYEKEE (reference sequence).

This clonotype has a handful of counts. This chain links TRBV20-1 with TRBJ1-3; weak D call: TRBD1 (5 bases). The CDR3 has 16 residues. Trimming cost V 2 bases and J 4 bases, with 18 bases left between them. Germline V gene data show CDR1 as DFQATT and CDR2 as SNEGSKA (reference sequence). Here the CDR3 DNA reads TGCAGTGCTAGAACCACAGGCCAGTTCGGAGGAAACACCATATATTTT. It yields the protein CSARTTGQFGGNTIYF.

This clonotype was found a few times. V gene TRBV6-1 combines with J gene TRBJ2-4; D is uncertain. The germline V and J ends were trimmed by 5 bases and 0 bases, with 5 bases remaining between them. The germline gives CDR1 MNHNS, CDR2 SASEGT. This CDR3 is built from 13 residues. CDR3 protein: CASSKLAKNIQYF. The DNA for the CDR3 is TGTGCCAGCAGTAAATTAGCCAAAAACATTCAGTACTTC.

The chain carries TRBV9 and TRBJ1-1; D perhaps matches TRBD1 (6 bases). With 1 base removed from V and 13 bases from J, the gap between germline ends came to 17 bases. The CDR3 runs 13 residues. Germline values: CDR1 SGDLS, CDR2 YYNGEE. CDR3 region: CASSVQNPGHLFF. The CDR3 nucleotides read TGTGCCAGCAGCGTACAAAATCCGGGACACCTTTTCTTT.

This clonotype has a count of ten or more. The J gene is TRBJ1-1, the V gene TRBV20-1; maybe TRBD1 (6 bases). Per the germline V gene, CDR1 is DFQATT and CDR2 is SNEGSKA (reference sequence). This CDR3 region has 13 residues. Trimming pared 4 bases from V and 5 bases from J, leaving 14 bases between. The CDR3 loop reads CSAIRGARTEAFF. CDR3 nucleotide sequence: TGCAGTGCTATTCGGGGGGCGAGGACTGAAGCTTTCTTT.

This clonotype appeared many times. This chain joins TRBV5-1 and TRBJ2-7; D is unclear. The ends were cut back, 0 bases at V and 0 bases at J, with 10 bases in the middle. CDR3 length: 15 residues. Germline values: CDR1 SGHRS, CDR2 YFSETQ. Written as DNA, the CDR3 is TGCGCCAGCAGCTTGGGTCCTGGGGTCTCCTACGAGCAGTACTTC. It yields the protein CASSLGPGVSYEQYF.

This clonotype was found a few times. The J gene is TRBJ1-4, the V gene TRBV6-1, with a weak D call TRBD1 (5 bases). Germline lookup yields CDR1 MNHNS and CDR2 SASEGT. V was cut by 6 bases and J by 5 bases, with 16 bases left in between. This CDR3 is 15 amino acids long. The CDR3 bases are TGTGCCAGCAGCCCCGACAGCCTTATAAATGAAAAACTGTTTTTT. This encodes CASSPDSLINEKLFF.

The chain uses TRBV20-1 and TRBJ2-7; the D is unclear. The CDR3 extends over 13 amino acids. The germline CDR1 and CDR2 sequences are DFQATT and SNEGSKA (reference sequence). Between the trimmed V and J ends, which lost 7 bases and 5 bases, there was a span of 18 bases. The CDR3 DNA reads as TGCAGTGTCCCAAGGCCCAGCCTACACGAGCAGTACTTC. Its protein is CSVPRPSLHEQYF.

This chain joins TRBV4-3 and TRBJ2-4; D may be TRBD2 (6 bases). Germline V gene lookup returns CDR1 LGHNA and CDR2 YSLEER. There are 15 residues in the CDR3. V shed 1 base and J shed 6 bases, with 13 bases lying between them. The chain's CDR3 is CASSQGGVRRNIQYF. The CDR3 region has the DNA TGCGCCAGCAGCCAAGGGGGGGTTCGGAGAAACATTCAGTACTTC.

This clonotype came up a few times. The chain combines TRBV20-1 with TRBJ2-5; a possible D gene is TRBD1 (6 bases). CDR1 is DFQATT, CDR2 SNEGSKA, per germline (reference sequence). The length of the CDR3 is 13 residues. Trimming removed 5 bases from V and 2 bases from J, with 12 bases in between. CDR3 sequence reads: CSALRTAQETQYF. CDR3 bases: TGCAGTGCTTTACGGACAGCGCAAGAGACCCAGTACTTC.

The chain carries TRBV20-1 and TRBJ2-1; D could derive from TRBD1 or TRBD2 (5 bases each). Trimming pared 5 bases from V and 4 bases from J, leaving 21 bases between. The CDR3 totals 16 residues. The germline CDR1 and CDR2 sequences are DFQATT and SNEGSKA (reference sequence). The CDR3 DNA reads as TGCAGTGCTGGACCTCGGACGGTGGGGGTATACAATGAGCAGTTCTTC. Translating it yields CSAGPRTVGVYNEQFF.

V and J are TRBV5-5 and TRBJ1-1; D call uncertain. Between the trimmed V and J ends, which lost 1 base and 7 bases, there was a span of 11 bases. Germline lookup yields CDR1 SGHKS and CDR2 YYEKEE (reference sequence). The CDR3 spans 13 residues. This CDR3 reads CASSLIYRDEAFF. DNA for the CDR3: TGTGCCAGCAGCTTGATATACCGAGATGAAGCTTTCTTT. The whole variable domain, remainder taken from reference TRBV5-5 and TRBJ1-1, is DAGVTQSPTHLIKTRGQQVTLRCSPISGHKSVSWYQQVLGQGPQFIFQYYEKEERGRGNFPDRFSARQFPNYSSELNVNALLLGDSALYLCASSLIYRDEAFFGQGTRLTVV.

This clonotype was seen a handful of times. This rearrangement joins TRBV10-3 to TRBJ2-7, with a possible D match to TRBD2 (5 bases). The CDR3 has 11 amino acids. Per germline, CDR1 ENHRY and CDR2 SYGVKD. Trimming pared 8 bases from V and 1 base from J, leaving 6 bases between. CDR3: CAIGGSYEQYF. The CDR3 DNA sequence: TGTGCCATCGGCGGGTCCTACGAGCAGTACTTC.

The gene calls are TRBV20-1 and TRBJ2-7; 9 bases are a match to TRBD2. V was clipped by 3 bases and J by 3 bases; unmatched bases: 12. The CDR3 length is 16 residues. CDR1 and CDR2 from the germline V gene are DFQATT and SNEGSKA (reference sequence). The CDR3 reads CSARDFRKAGGYEQYF. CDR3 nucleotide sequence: TGCAGTGCTAGGGACTTTAGGAAAGCGGGGGGCTACGAGCAGTACTTC.

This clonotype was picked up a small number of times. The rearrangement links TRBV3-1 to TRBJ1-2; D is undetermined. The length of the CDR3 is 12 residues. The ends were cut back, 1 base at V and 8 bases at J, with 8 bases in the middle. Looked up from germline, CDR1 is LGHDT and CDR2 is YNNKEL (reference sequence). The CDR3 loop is CASSQVGSGYTF. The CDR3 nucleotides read TGTGCCAGCAGCCAAGTCGGTAGCGGCTACACCTTC.

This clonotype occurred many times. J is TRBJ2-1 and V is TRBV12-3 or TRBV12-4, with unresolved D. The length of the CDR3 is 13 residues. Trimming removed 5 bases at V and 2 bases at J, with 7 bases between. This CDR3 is CASSPGPYNEQFF. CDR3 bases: TGTGCCAGCAGTCCGGGTCCCTACAATGAGCAGTTCTTC.

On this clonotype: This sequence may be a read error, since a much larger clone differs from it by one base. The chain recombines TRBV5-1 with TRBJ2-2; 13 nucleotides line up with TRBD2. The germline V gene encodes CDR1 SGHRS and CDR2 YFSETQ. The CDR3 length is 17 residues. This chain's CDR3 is CASSFGLAGVPTGELLF. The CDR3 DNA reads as TGCGCCAGCAGCTTTGGACTAGCGGGAGTCCCCACCGGGGAGCTGTTATTT.

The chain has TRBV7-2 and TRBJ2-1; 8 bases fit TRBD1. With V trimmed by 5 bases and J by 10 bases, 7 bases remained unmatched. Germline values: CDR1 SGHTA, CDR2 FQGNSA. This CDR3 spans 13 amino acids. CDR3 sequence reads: CASSLHRGEEQFF. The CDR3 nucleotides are TGTGCCAGCAGCCTCCACAGGGGGGAAGAGCAGTTCTTC.

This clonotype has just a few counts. The CDR3 sequence: CASSLDPMGNSPLHF. The CDR3 DNA follows: TGTGCCAGCAGCTTAGACCCCATGGGTAATTCACCCCTCCACTTT. The chain is built from TRBV7-2 and TRBJ1-6; D not certain. The ends were cut back, 1 base at V and 6 bases at J, with 10 bases in the middle. CDR1 and CDR2 from the germline V gene are SGHTA and FQGNSA. The CDR3 totals 15 residues. Variable domain in full (rest from reference TRBV7-2 and TRBJ1-6): GAGVSQSPSNKVTEKGKDVELRCDPISGHTALYWYRQSLGQGLEFLIYFQGNSAPDKSGLPSDRFSAERTGGSVSTLTIQRTQQEDSAVYLCASSLDPMGNSPLHFGNGTRLTVT.